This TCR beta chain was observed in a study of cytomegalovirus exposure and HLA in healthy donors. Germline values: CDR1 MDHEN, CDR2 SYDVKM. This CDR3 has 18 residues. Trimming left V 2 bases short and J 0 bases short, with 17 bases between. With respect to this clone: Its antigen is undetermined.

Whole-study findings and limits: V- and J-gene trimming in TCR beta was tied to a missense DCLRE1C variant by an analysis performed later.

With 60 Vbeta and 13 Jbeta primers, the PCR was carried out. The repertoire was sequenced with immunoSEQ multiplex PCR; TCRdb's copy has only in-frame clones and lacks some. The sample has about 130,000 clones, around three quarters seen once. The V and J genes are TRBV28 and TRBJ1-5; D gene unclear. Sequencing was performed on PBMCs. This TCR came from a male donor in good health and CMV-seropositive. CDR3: CASSLIQLAIYSNQPQHF. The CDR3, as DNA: TGTGCCAGCAGTTTAATTCAGCTAGCGATCTATAGCAATCAGCCCCAGCATTTT.